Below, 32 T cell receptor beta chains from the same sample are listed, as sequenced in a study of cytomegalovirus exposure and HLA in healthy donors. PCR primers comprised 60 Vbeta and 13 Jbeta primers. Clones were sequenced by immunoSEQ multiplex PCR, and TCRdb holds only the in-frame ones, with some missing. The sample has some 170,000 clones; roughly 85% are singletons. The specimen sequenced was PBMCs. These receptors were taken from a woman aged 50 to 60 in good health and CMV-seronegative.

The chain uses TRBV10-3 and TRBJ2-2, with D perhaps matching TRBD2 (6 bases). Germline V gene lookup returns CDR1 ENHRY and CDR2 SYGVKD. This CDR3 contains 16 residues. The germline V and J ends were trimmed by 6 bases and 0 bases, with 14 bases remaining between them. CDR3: CAISGSGRSNTGELFF. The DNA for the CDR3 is TGTGCCATCAGCGGTTCGGGGAGGTCGAACACCGGGGAGCTGTTTTTT.

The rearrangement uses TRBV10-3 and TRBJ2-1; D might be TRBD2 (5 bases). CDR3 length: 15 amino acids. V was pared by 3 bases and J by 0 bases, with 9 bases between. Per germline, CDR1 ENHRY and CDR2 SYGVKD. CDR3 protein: CAISDTGSSYNEQFF. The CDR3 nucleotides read TGTGCCATCAGTGACACGGGAAGCTCCTACAATGAGCAGTTCTTC.

CDR3 residues: CASSLGTGNTGELFF. Here the CDR3 DNA reads TGTGCCAGCAGCTTGGGGACAGGCAACACCGGGGAGCTGTTTTTT. The chain uses TRBV7-7 and TRBJ2-2, with 8 bases identical to TRBD1. Germline-derived CDR1 and CDR2 are SSHAT and FNYEAQ (reference sequence). CDR3 length: 15 amino acids. V lost 3 bases to trimming and J lost 2 bases; unmatched junction nucleotides: 2.

CDR3 DNA: TGCGCCAGCAGCTCCTTAACAGGGGCCGAGCAGTACTTC. Translated, it gives CASSSLTGAEQYF. The chain joins TRBV5-1 to TRBJ2-7; 7 bases fit TRBD1. The germline gives CDR1 SGHRS, CDR2 YFSETQ. The J segment lost 6 bases and the V segment lost 3 bases, leaving 6 bases of the junction unmatched. There are 13 residues in the CDR3.

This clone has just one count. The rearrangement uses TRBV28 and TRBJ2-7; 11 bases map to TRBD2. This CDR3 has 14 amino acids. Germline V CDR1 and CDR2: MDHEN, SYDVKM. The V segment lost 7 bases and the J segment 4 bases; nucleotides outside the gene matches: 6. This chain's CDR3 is CASKAGTSGYEQYF. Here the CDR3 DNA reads TGTGCCAGCAAGGCCGGGACTAGCGGATACGAGCAGTACTTC.

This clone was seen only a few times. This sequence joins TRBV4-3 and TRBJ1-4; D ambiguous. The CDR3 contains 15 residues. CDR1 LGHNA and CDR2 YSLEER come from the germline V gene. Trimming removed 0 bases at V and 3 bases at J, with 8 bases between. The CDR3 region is CASSQDRLANEKLFF. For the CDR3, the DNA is TGCGCCAGCAGCCAAGATCGGTTAGCTAATGAAAAACTGTTTTTT.

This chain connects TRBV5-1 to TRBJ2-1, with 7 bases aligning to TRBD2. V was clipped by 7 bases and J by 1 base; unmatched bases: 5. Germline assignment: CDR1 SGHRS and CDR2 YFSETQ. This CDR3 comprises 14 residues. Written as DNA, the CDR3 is TGCGCCAGCTCCGGGACTACGTCCTACAATGAGCAGTTCTTC. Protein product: CASSGTTSYNEQFF.

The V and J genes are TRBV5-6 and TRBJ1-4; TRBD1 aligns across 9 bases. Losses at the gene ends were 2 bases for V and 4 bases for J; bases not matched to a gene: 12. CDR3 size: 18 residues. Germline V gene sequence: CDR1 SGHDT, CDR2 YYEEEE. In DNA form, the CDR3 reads TGTGCCAGCAGCTTTTCCCCGGGACAGGGTTCGGTTAATGAAAAACTGTTTTTT. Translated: CASSFSPGQGSVNEKLFF.

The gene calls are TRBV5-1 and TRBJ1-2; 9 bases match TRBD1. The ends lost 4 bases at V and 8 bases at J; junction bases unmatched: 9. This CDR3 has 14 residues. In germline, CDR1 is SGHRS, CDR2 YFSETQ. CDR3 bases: TGCGCCAGCAGCGCTTCCGGGACAGGGAACGGCTACACCTTC. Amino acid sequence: CASSASGTGNGYTF.

The CDR3 is CASSLTGNSAEAFF. CDR3 coding DNA: TGTGCCAGCAGTCTGACAGGGAATAGCGCTGAAGCTTTCTTT. The V gene is TRBV9, the J gene TRBJ1-1, with 7 nucleotides matching TRBD1. V lost 5 bases, J lost 6 bases, and 10 bases stayed unmatched. The CDR3 is made up of 14 amino acids. CDR1 SGDLS and CDR2 YYNGEE come from the germline V gene.

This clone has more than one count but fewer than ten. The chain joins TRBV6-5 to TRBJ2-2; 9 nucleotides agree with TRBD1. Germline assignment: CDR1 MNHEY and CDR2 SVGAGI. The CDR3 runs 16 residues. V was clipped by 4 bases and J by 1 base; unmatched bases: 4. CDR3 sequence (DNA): TGTGCCAGCAGTTCCGGACAGGGGTTGAACACCGGGGAGCTGTTTTTT. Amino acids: CASSSGQGLNTGELFF.

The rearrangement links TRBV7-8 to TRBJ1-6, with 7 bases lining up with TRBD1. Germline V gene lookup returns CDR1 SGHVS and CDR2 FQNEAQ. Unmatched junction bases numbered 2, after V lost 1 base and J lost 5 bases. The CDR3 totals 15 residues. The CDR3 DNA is TGTGCCAGCAGCTTAGTCGGGACAGATAATTCACCCCTCCACTTT. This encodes CASSLVGTDNSPLHF.

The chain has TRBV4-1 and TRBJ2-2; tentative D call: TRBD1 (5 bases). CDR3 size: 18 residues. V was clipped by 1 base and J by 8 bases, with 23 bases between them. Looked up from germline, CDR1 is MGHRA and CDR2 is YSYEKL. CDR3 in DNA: TGCGCCAGCAGCCAAGCCTTCAGGGCGGCAGGAGCATCGGGGGAGCTGTTTTTT. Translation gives CASSQAFRAAGASGELFF.

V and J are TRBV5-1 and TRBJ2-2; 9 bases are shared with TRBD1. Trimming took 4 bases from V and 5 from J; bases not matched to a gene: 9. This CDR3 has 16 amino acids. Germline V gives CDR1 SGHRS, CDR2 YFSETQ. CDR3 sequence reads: CASSPFPTGGTGELFF. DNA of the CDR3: TGCGCCAGCAGCCCCTTTCCGACAGGGGGGACCGGGGAGCTGTTTTTT.

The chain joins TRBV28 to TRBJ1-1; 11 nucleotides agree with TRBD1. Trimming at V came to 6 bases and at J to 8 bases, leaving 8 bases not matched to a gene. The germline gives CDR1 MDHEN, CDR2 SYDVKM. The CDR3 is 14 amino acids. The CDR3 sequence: CASSAPGQGVEAFF. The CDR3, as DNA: TGTGCCAGCAGCGCTCCGGGACAGGGGGTGGAAGCTTTCTTT.

This CDR3 reads CASALSSDSSYEQYF. DNA for the CDR3: TGTGCCAGCGCCCTAAGCAGTGACAGCTCCTACGAGCAGTACTTC. The V call is TRBV7-8, the J call TRBJ2-7; D may be TRBD1 (5 bases). The CDR3 consists of 15 residues. V dropped 8 bases and J dropped 0 bases, with 17 bases sitting between them. CDR1 is SGHVS, CDR2 FQNEAQ, per germline.

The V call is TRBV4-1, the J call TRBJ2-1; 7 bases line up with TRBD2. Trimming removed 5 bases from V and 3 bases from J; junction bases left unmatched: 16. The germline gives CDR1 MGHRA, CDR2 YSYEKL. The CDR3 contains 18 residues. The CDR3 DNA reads TGCGCCAGCAGCACCCGGCGGCCCTCCGGGACTAACTACAATGAGCAGTTCTTC. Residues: CASSTRRPSGTNYNEQFF.

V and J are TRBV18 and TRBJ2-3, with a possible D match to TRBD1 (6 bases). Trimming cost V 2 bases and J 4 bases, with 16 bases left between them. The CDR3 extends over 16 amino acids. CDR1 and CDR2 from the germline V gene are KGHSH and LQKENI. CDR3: CASSPDPGVRADTQYF. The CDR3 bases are TGTGCCAGCTCACCAGACCCAGGGGTTCGGGCAGATACGCAGTATTTT.

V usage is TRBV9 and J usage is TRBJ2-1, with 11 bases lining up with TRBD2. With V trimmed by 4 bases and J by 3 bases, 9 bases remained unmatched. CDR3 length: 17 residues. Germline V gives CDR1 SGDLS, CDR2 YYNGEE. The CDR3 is CASSPLGTSGIYNEQFF. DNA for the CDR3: TGTGCCAGCAGCCCATTGGGGACTAGCGGAATCTACAATGAGCAGTTCTTC.

For the CDR3, the DNA is TGTGCCAGCAGTTCCCCACGGACAGGGCGGTACGAGCAGTACTTC. The encoded protein is CASSSPRTGRYEQYF. The chain recombines TRBV28 with TRBJ2-7, with 8 bases identical to TRBD1. The J segment lost 4 bases and the V segment lost 4 bases, leaving 9 bases of the junction unmatched. The CDR3 consists of 15 residues. Germline CDR1 is MDHEN and CDR2 is SYDVKM.

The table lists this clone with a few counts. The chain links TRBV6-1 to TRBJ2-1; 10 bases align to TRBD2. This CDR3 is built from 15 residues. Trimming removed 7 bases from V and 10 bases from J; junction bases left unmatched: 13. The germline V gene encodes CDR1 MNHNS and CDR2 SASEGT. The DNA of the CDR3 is TGTGCCAGCACAGAGGAAGCGGGGGGGAGTGGGGAGCAGTTCTTC. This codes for CASTEEAGGSGEQFF.

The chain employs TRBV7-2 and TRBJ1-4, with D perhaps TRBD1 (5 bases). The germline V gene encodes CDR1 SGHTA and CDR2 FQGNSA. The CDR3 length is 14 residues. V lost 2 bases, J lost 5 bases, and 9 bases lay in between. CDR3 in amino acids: CASSLIGANEKLFF. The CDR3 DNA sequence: TGTGCCAGCAGCTTAATTGGGGCGAATGAAAAACTGTTTTTT. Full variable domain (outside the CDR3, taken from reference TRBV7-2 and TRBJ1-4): GAGVSQSPSNKVTEKGKDVELRCDPISGHTALYWYRQSLGQGLEFLIYFQGNSAPDKSGLPSDRFSAERTGGSVSTLTIQRTQQEDSAVYLCASSLIGANEKLFFGSGTQLSVL.

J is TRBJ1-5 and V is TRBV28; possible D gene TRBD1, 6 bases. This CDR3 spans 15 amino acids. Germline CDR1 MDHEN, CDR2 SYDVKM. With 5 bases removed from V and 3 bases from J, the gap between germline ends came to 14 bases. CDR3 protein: CASSPSGHLNQPQHF. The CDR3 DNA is TGTGCCAGCAGTCCATCGGGACACCTCAATCAGCCCCAGCATTTT.

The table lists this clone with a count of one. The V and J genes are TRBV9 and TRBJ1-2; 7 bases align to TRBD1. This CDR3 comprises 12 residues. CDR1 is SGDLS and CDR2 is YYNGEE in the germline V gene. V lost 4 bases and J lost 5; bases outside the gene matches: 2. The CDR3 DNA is TGTGCCAGCAGCCCACAGGGGTATGGCTACACCTTC. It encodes CASSPQGYGYTF.

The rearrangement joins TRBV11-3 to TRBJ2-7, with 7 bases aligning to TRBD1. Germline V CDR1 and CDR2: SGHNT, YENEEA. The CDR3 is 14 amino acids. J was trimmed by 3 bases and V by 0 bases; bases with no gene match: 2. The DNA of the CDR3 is TGTGCCAGCAGCTTAGAGGCAGGGGGCTACGAGCAGTACTTC. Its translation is CASSLEAGGYEQYF.

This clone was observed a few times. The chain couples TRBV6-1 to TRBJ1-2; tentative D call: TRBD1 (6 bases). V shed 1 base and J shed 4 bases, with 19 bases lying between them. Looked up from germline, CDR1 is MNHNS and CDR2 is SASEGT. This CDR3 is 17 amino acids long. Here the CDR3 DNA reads TGTGCCAGCAGTGAAGAAACCCCCCGAGGGGGTTCCTATGGCTACACCTTC. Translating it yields CASSEETPRGGSYGYTF.

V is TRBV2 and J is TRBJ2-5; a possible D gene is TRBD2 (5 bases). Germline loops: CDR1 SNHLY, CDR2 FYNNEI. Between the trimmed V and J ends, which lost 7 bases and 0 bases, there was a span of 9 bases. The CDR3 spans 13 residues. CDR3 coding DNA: TGTGCCAGCACCCGGGATAACCAAGAGACCCAGTACTTC. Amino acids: CASTRDNQETQYF.

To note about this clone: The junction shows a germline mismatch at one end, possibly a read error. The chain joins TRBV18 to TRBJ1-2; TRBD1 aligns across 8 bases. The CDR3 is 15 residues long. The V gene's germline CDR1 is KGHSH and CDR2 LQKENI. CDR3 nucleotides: TGTGCCAGCTCACCCACGACAGGGGTCGACTATGGCTACATCTTC. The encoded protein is CASSPTTGVDYGYIF.

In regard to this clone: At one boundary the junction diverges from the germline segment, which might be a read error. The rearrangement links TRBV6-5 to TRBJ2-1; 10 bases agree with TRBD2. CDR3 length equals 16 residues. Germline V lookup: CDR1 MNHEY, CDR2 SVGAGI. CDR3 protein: CAGSYSQRGGYNEQFF. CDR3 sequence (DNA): TGTGCCGGCAGTTACTCCCAGCGGGGGGGATACAATGAGCAGTTCTTC.

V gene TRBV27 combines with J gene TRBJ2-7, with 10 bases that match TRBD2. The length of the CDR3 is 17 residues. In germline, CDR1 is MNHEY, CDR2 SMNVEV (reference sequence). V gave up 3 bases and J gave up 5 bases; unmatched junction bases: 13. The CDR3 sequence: CASSFLASGRAGNEQYF. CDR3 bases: TGTGCCAGCAGTTTTCTAGCTAGCGGGAGAGCTGGGAACGAGCAGTACTTC.

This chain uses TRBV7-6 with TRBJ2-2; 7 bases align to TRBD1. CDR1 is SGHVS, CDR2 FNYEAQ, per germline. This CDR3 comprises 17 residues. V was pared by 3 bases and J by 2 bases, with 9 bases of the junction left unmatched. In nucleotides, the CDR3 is TGTGCCAGCAGCTTCGAAAGACAGGGAATTAACACCGGGGAGCTGTTTTTT. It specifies CASSFERQGINTGELFF.

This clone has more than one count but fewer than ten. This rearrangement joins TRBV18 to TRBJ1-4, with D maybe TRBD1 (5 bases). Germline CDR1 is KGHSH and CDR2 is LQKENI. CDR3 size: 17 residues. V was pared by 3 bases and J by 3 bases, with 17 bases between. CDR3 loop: CASSPRGGARANEKLFF. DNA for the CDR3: TGTGCCAGCTCACCTCGGGGAGGGGCGCGAGCTAATGAAAAACTGTTTTTT.